These T cell receptor beta chains were read from a single sample in a study of blood T cell repertoires in COVID-19. Clones were sequenced by immunoSEQ multiplex PCR, and TCRdb holds only the in-frame ones, with some missing. The sample lists 340,000 or so clones, 65% to 85% seen once, with about 3% in the top ten. Sequenced material: peripheral blood. The source is a man aged 25-45 years with active or convalescent COVID-19. CDR3s include the opening cysteine and the closing phenylalanine or tryptophan. Each record gives: clone size, CDR3 length, J gene, V gene, D gene, CDR3 protein, CDR3 DNA. D genes are given only for firm matches. A row's size may be missing; if present it is once, few, many or a size class.

clone_size: -; cdr3_length: 16; j_call: TRBJ1-2; v_call: TRBV3-1/TRBV3-2; d_call: TRBD1; cdr3_aa: CASSQTRTGGSYGYTF; cdr3_nt: TGTGCCAGCAGCCAAACCCGAACAGGGGGAAGTTATGGCTACACCTTC
clone_size: once; cdr3_length: 15; j_call: TRBJ1-6; v_call: TRBV19; d_call: -; cdr3_aa: CASSIDGTRNSPLHF; cdr3_nt: TGTGCCAGTAGTATAGACGGGACTCGGAATTCACCCCTCCACTTT
clone_size: -; cdr3_length: 17; j_call: TRBJ2-2; v_call: TRBV11-2; d_call: -; cdr3_aa: CASSPDRLAANTGELFF; cdr3_nt: TGTGCCAGCAGCCCCGATCGTTTAGCGGCGAACACCGGGGAGCTGTTTTTT
clone_size: -; cdr3_length: 16; j_call: TRBJ2-1; v_call: TRBV27; d_call: TRBD2; cdr3_aa: CASTFLAGGLGNEQFF; cdr3_nt: TGTGCCAGCACTTTTCTAGCGGGAGGACTCGGCAATGAGCAGTTCTTC
clone_size: -; cdr3_length: 15; j_call: TRBJ1-3; v_call: TRBV2; d_call: -; cdr3_aa: CASSEDGLGGNTIYF; cdr3_nt: TGTGCCAGCAGTGAAGACGGTCTCGGTGGAAACACCATATATTTT
clone_size: -; cdr3_length: 16; j_call: TRBJ2-3; v_call: TRBV11-2; d_call: TRBD2; cdr3_aa: CASSLLAGRGTDTQYF; cdr3_nt: TGTGCCAGCAGCTTATTAGCGGGGAGGGGCACAGATACGCAGTATTTT
clone_size: -; cdr3_length: 15; j_call: TRBJ2-3; v_call: TRBV5-1; d_call: -; cdr3_aa: CASSLATRAQDTQYF; cdr3_nt: TGCGCCAGCAGCTTGGCCACGAGGGCACAAGATACGCAGTATTTT
clone_size: -; cdr3_length: 15; j_call: TRBJ2-3; v_call: TRBV5-1; d_call: TRBD2; cdr3_aa: CASSTGTSLGDTQYF; cdr3_nt: TGCGCCAGCAGCACGGGGACTAGCCTGGGAGATACGCAGTATTTT
clone_size: -; cdr3_length: 15; j_call: TRBJ1-1; v_call: TRBV15; d_call: TRBD1; cdr3_aa: CATSPPGTGPTEAFF; cdr3_nt: TGTGCCACCAGCCCCCCCGGGACAGGCCCCACTGAAGCTTTCTTT
clone_size: -; cdr3_length: 15; j_call: TRBJ2-3; v_call: TRBV6-2/TRBV6-3; d_call: TRBD2; cdr3_aa: CASSLPQRGEDTQYF; cdr3_nt: TGTGCCAGCAGTCTTCCCCAGCGGGGAGAGGATACGCAGTATTTT
clone_size: -; cdr3_length: 15; j_call: TRBJ1-3; v_call: TRBV12-5; d_call: TRBD1; cdr3_aa: CASGSGQGSGNTIYF; cdr3_nt: TGTGCTAGTGGTTCGGGACAGGGGTCTGGAAACACCATATATTTT
clone_size: -; cdr3_length: 15; j_call: TRBJ2-7; v_call: TRBV4-1; d_call: -; cdr3_aa: CASSGGPTPNYEQYF; cdr3_nt: TGCGCCAGCAGTGGCGGGCCCACCCCTAACTACGAGCAGTACTTC
clone_size: -; cdr3_length: 16; j_call: TRBJ1-2; v_call: TRBV7-2; d_call: -; cdr3_aa: CASSLALGGMGSGYTF; cdr3_nt: TGTGCCAGCAGCTTAGCGCTCGGAGGTATGGGTAGCGGCTACACCTTC
clone_size: -; cdr3_length: 14; j_call: TRBJ2-7; v_call: TRBV24-1; d_call: TRBD1; cdr3_aa: CATSDRTGSYEQYF; cdr3_nt: TGTGCCACCAGTGACCGGACAGGGTCCTACGAGCAGTACTTC
clone_size: -; cdr3_length: 15; j_call: TRBJ2-1; v_call: TRBV12-5; d_call: -; cdr3_aa: CASGPTGTAYNEQFF; cdr3_nt: TGTGCTAGTGGTCCGACTGGTACGGCCTACAATGAGCAGTTCTTC
clone_size: -; cdr3_length: 16; j_call: TRBJ2-7; v_call: TRBV7-6; d_call: -; cdr3_aa: CASSLRPLGASYEQYF; cdr3_nt: TGTGCCAGCAGCTTACGCCCCTTAGGGGCTTCCTACGAGCAGTACTTC
clone_size: -; cdr3_length: 13; j_call: TRBJ2-1; v_call: TRBV7-9; d_call: TRBD2; cdr3_aa: CASSLISGSEQFF; cdr3_nt: TGTGCCAGCAGCTTAATTAGCGGGAGTGAGCAGTTCTTC